The 2 T cell receptor beta chains below were found in one sample sequenced in a study of identical twins. MiXCR was run by TCRdb on the 5' RACE reads, yielding one entry per CDR3 protein. The table shows 500,000 to 600,000 distinct CDR3 sequences, with 20% to 25% occurring only once. The same data also contributed to another study, on T cells expressing NK-cell markers.

The specimen was CD4+ T cells sorted from blood. The receptors were sampled from a woman between 18 and 29 years old in good health.

This clonotype was seen ten or more times. This chain uses TRBV7-2 with TRBJ2-7, with D perhaps matching TRBD2 (7 bases). The CDR3 totals 14 residues. Trimming stripped 2 bases from V and 7 bases from J, with 15 bases between. Germline CDR1 is SGHTA and CDR2 is FQGNSA. CDR3 loop: CASSLSGRGREQYF. CDR3 bases: TGTGCCAGCAGCTTAAGTGGGAGGGGGAGGGAGCAGTACTTC.

This clonotype has only a few counts. The J gene is TRBJ2-1, the V gene TRBV20-1; 12 bases align to TRBD2. Losses at the gene ends were 5 bases for V and 5 bases for J; bases not matched to a gene: 7. CDR1 and CDR2 (germline): DFQATT, SNEGSKA (reference sequence). CDR3 size: 15 residues. CDR3 protein: CSARPGLAGHNEQFF. In nucleotides, the CDR3 is TGCAGTGCTCGACCGGGACTAGCGGGCCACAATGAGCAGTTCTTC.